This passage covers 27 T cell receptor beta chains from one sample sequenced in a study of identical twins (dated by TCRdb to about 2016). The protocol used for the library was 5' RACE. Sequencing was performed on an Illumina HiSeq 2000. TCRdb reworked the public reads: Q25 trimming with fastp, MiXCR clone assembly, productive beta chains retained. Here each entry gathers all rows of one CDR3 protein and keeps the most common genes and DNA. In all, the sample holds roughly 350,000 distinct CDR3 sequences, and 8.5% to 10% of those were seen once. The top ten constitute about 8.1% of the sample. The sample comprised naive T cells sorted from blood. Interpreted using the paper, the cell subset or site label stands for: cells isolated with a human naive T-cell isolation kit. The origin of the receptors is a woman between 45 and 65 years old in good health.

This clonotype occurred a few times. V usage is TRBV20-1 and J usage is TRBJ1-5; the match to TRBD1 covers 9 bases. CDR1 DFQATT and CDR2 SNEGSKA come from the germline V gene (reference sequence). J was trimmed by 6 bases and V by 3 bases; bases with no gene match: 3. The CDR3 consists of 13 residues. The CDR3 loop is CSASRTGVQPQHF. CDR3 coding DNA: TGCAGTGCTAGCCGGACAGGGGTTCAGCCCCAGCATTTT.

In its sample, this clonotype was seen many times. The V call is TRBV4-1, the J call TRBJ1-5; D may be TRBD1 (6 bases). CDR1 and CDR2 (germline): MGHRA, YSYEKL. This CDR3 region has 15 residues. Trimming left V 3 bases short and J 3 bases short, with 12 bases between. For the CDR3, the DNA is TGCGCCAGCAGCCAGGGACACTTAGACAATCAGCCCCAGCATTTT. Translation: CASSQGHLDNQPQHF.

In its sample, this clonotype was seen many times. This chain uses TRBV20-1 with TRBJ2-5; 9 bases match TRBD2. Germline lookup yields CDR1 DFQATT and CDR2 SNEGSKA (reference sequence). Germline trimming cut 2 bases from V and 6 bases from J; bases unmatched to any gene: 10. This CDR3 is 15 amino acids long. The CDR3 nucleotides read TGCAGTGCTAGACTAGCGGGAAACTTTGGGAAGACCCAGTACTTC. It specifies CSARLAGNFGKTQYF.

This clonotype was picked up many times. V and J are TRBV27 and TRBJ1-3; possible D gene TRBD1, 5 bases. This CDR3 spans 15 amino acids. CDR1 and CDR2 from the germline V gene are MNHEY and SMNVEV (reference sequence). The V end lost 3 bases, the J end lost 3 bases, and 12 bases lay between the germline ends. Here the CDR3 reads CASSFTGDSGNTIYF. Written as DNA, the CDR3 is TGTGCCAGCAGTTTCACAGGAGACAGTGGAAACACCATATATTTT.

A few counts support this clonotype. The chain carries TRBV24-1 and TRBJ2-1; 8 nucleotides align to TRBD2. The trim removed 10 bases at V and 7 bases at J, leaving 14 bases unmatched. This CDR3 has 15 residues. Germline assignment: CDR1 KGHDR and CDR2 SFDVKD. CDR3 nucleotides: TGTGCCACTACGGATAGCGGGGCCTCTATGAATGAGCAGTTCTTC. This codes for CATTDSGASMNEQFF.

V gene TRBV5-1 combines with J gene TRBJ2-5, with unresolved D. The CDR3 length is 11 residues. Trimming removed 5 bases at V and 5 bases at J, with 7 bases between. CDR1 is SGHRS and CDR2 is YFSETQ in the germline V gene. This CDR3 is CASRGFETQYF. The CDR3 DNA sequence: TGCGCCAGCAGAGGATTTGAGACCCAGTACTTC.

The chain couples TRBV5-1 to TRBJ2-4; 9 nucleotides agree with TRBD1. This CDR3 is built from 16 residues. The V gene's germline CDR1 is SGHRS and CDR2 YFSETQ. The J segment lost 2 bases and the V segment lost 4 bases, leaving 7 bases of the junction unmatched. The CDR3 region has the DNA TGCGCCAGCAGCCCCCGGGACAGGGTCCCCAAAAACATTCAGTACTTC. It yields the protein CASSPRDRVPKNIQYF.

This clonotype was seen a handful of times. The chain combines TRBV29-1 with TRBJ2-1; D is ambiguous. V was pared by 0 bases and J by 8 bases, with 8 bases between. CDR1 and CDR2 from the germline V gene are SQVTM and ANQGSEA. This CDR3 contains 12 residues. CDR3 in DNA: TGCAGCGTTGAAGATTCTAGGGATGAGCAGTTCTTC. It encodes CSVEDSRDEQFF.

This clonotype was seen ten or more times. This sequence joins TRBV4-1 and TRBJ1-4; D not certain. This CDR3 has 13 residues. V was shortened by 0 bases and J by 8 bases, with 7 bases between the two germline ends. Germline values: CDR1 MGHRA, CDR2 YSYEKL. CDR3 loop: CASSQDQEEKLFF. The CDR3 bases are TGCGCCAGCAGCCAAGACCAGGAGGAAAAACTGTTTTTT.

There are a few counts of this clonotype. The genes are TRBV20-1 and TRBJ2-1; 9 bases agree with TRBD2. Germline V gene sequence: CDR1 DFQATT, CDR2 SNEGSKA (reference sequence). The length of the CDR3 is 15 residues. The J segment lost 4 bases and the V segment lost 4 bases, leaving 8 bases of the junction unmatched. The CDR3: CSATSVAGAYNEQFF. The CDR3 DNA follows: TGCAGTGCTACCTCGGTAGCGGGAGCTTACAATGAGCAGTTCTTC.

There are many counts of this clonotype. The chain recombines TRBV6-5 with TRBJ2-7, with 8 bases identical to TRBD2. The CDR3 spans 15 residues. V shed 0 bases and J 7 bases; nucleotides not matched to a gene: 8. The germline gives CDR1 MNHEY, CDR2 SVGAGI. CDR3: CASSYSPSGRREQYF. Written as DNA, the CDR3 is TGTGCCAGCAGTTACTCTCCCAGCGGGAGAAGGGAGCAGTACTTC.

The CDR3 coding sequence is TGTGCCAGCAGCCAAGCGGGGGGACAGAGCTTCTATGGCTACACCTTC. Protein product: CASSQAGGQSFYGYTF. The chain couples TRBV14 to TRBJ1-2, with 7 bases fitting TRBD1. The V and J ends lost 1 base and 4 bases, in that order; junction bases with no gene match: 9. CDR3 length equals 16 residues. The germline V gene has CDR1 SGHDN and CDR2 FVKESK.

This clonotype was seen many times. The chain carries TRBV25-1 and TRBJ1-1; possible D gene TRBD1, 6 bases. V gave up 2 bases and J gave up 5 bases, with 9 bases separating them. Germline V CDR1 and CDR2: MGHDK, SYGVNS. CDR3 length: 13 residues. CDR3 in DNA: TGTGCCAGCAGTGAACCAGGGGCGACTGAAGCTTTCTTT. It encodes CASSEPGATEAFF.

The chain combines TRBV11-3 with TRBJ2-7; 12 bases match TRBD2. Germline V gene lookup returns CDR1 SGHNT and CDR2 YENEEA. The CDR3 covers 16 residues. The trim removed 3 bases at V and 7 bases at J, leaving 10 bases unmatched. The chain's CDR3 is CASSFERLAGVKEQYV. DNA for the CDR3: TGTGCCAGCAGCTTTGAGCGACTAGCGGGAGTAAAAGAGCAGTACGTC.

This clonotype has only a few counts. This chain links TRBV7-6 with TRBJ2-3, with 12 bases matching TRBD2. With V trimmed by 5 bases and J by 6 bases, 9 bases remained unmatched. Per the germline V gene, CDR1 is SGHVS and CDR2 is FNYEAQ. This CDR3 spans 16 amino acids. CDR3 in amino acids: CASSLTTSGRLDTQYF. In DNA form, the CDR3 reads TGTGCCAGCAGCCTAACGACTAGCGGGAGACTCGATACGCAGTATTTT.

This clonotype has more than one count but fewer than ten. The chain couples TRBV2 to TRBJ2-1, with D possibly being TRBD2 (5 bases). The germline V and J ends were trimmed by 4 bases and 3 bases, with 10 bases remaining between them. The CDR3 is 14 amino acids. The V gene's germline CDR1 is SNHLY and CDR2 FYNNEI. The DNA of the CDR3 is TGTGCCAGCAGTGGCCAGCGGAACTACAATGAGCAGTTCTTC. This gives the protein CASSGQRNYNEQFF.

This rearrangement joins TRBV12-3 or TRBV12-4 to TRBJ2-1; D possibly uses TRBD1 or TRBD2 (5 bases each). The ends were cut back, 6 bases at V and 8 bases at J, with 14 bases in the middle. There are 13 residues in the CDR3. CDR3 DNA: TGTGCCAGCAGCTGGGGGACGGTGGATGAGCAGTTCTTC. It is translated as CASSWGTVDEQFF.

This clonotype appeared a few times. J is TRBJ1-1 and V is TRBV12-3 or TRBV12-4; tentative D call: TRBD1 (6 bases). This CDR3 has 15 residues. V lost 2 bases, J lost 2 bases, and 12 bases lay in between. The CDR3 sequence: CASSLFRGANTEAFF. The CDR3 DNA follows: TGTGCCAGCAGTTTATTTCGGGGGGCAAACACTGAAGCTTTCTTT.

This clonotype was seen many times. The chain recombines TRBV6-6 with TRBJ2-7, with 7 bases aligning to TRBD1. V shed 0 bases and J 12 bases; nucleotides not matched to a gene: 5. Per germline, CDR1 MNHNY and CDR2 SVGAGI (reference sequence). The CDR3 extends over 12 amino acids. This chain's CDR3 is CASSYSSRGTYF. The CDR3 DNA reads as TGTGCCAGCAGTTACTCGTCCAGGGGGACGTACTTC.

CDR3 coding DNA: TGTGCCAGCACCCAGGGACAGGTTGTCTACGAGCAGTACGTC. Encoded protein: CASTQGQVVYEQYV. The chain recombines TRBV21-1 with TRBJ2-7; the tabulated D call, TRBD1, remains unverified against the DNA. TRBV21-1 represents a pseudogene. CDR3 length equals 14 residues.

This clonotype occurred a few times. The junction departs from germline at one end; a sequencing error may be responsible. J is TRBJ2-1 and V is TRBV12-3 or TRBV12-4; TRBD1 matches at 8 bases. The CDR3 length is 14 residues. CDR3 amino acids: CASSLGAGGNEQSF. In DNA, the CDR3 is TGTGCCAGCAGTTTGGGTGCAGGGGGCAATGAGCAGTCCTTC.

This chain links TRBV10-3 with TRBJ1-4, with D unresolved. CDR1 and CDR2 from the germline V gene are ENHRY and SYGVKD. The CDR3 covers 12 residues. V was clipped by 10 bases and J by 7 bases, with 13 bases between them. This CDR3 is CATGLGSEKLFF. Written as DNA, the CDR3 is TGTGCCACCGGACTTGGGAGTGAAAAACTGTTTTTT.

This clonotype was observed a handful of times. CDR3 amino acids: CSALAGGGTGELFF. DNA of the CDR3: TGCAGTGCTTTAGCGGGAGGGGGCACCGGGGAGCTGTTTTTT. The rearrangement joins TRBV20-1 to TRBJ2-2, with 11 nucleotides matching TRBD2. This CDR3 is 14 amino acids long. Trimming removed 5 bases from V and 4 bases from J; junction bases left unmatched: 3. Per germline, CDR1 DFQATT and CDR2 SNEGSKA (reference sequence).

In its sample, this clonotype was seen many times. The V call is TRBV3-1, the J call TRBJ2-7, with 9 nucleotides matching TRBD2. V shed 4 bases, J shed 3 bases, and the junction held 7 bases outside the gene matches. In germline, CDR1 is LGHDT, CDR2 YNNKEL (reference sequence). The CDR3 has 15 amino acids. In DNA form, the CDR3 reads TGTGCCAGCAGCCGGGGTAGCGGGAGAATCTACGAGCAGTACGTC. The encoded protein is CASSRGSGRIYEQYV.

This clonotype was counted a few times. The CDR3 nucleotides are TGCAGCGCCAGGACATCCGGCAGCGAGCAGTACGTC. It codes for CSARTSGSEQYV. The chain carries TRBV29-1 and TRBJ2-7, with a tentative D call TRBD1 (5 bases). The CDR3 runs 12 residues. With 7 bases removed from V and 6 bases from J, the gap between germline ends came to 16 bases. CDR1 SQVTM and CDR2 ANQGSEA come from the germline V gene.

This clonotype was recorded at least ten times. The chain links TRBV5-1 to TRBJ1-4, with D hard to call. This CDR3 comprises 13 residues. V shed 5 bases and J shed 7 bases, with 12 bases lying between them. Germline V gene lookup returns CDR1 SGHRS and CDR2 YFSETQ. The CDR3 coding sequence is TGCGCCAGCAGAAACACAGCCGGTGAAAAACTGTTTTTT. It translates to CASRNTAGEKLFF.

This chain joins TRBV25-1 and TRBJ2-3, with D hard to call. Between the trimmed V and J ends, which lost 7 bases and 4 bases, there was a span of 12 bases. Germline V gene sequence: CDR1 MGHDK, CDR2 SYGVNS. The length of the CDR3 is 13 residues. The CDR3 DNA reads TGTGCCAGCAAGGTCTGGAATGCAGATACGCAGTATTTT. Encoded protein: CASKVWNADTQYF.